Presented here are 15 T cell receptor beta chains from one specimen sequenced in a study of OX40 agonist ivuxolimab in advanced cancers. The repertoire was sequenced with immunoSEQ multiplex PCR; TCRdb's copy has only in-frame clones and lacks some. The data show tens of thousands of clones, less than 90% seen once. Here the sequenced sample was CD4+ or CD8+ T cells sorted from blood, taken in a trial of the OX40 agonist ivuxolimab. These receptors all come from an adult with an advanced solid tumor such as melanoma, head and neck, liver or kidney cancer.

The chain has TRBV6-5 and TRBJ2-1, with 9 positions matching TRBD2. The germline V gene has CDR1 MNHEY and CDR2 SVGAGI. The J segment lost 6 bases and the V segment lost 8 bases, leaving 2 bases of the junction unmatched. This CDR3 has 12 residues. CDR3 region: CASAGGRNEQFF. The CDR3, as DNA: TGTGCCAGCGCGGGAGGGCGCAATGAGCAGTTCTTC.

V gene TRBV18 combines with J gene TRBJ1-6, with D possibly being TRBD1 (6 bases). Germline values: CDR1 KGHSH, CDR2 LQKENI. The CDR3 contains 15 residues. The V end was cut by 2 bases, the J end by 2 bases, with 7 bases between. The CDR3: CASSPAGAYNSPLHF. CDR3 nucleotide sequence: TGTGCCAGCTCACCAGCAGGGGCCTATAATTCACCCCTCCACTTT.

The genes are TRBV7-9 and TRBJ2-7, with 9 bases aligning to TRBD1. CDR1 and CDR2 from the germline V gene are SEHNR and FQNEAQ (reference sequence). V lost 5 bases and J lost 3; bases outside the gene matches: 8. The CDR3 is made up of 15 amino acids. In DNA, the CDR3 is TGTGCCAGCAGCCCAGCCGGACAGGGGAGCTACGAGCAGTACTTC. Translated, it gives CASSPAGQGSYEQYF.

J is TRBJ2-3 and V is TRBV29-1, with D perhaps TRBD1 (6 bases). V dropped 6 bases and J dropped 0 bases, with 13 bases sitting between them. CDR3 size: 14 residues. Germline CDR1 reads SQVTM; CDR2 reads ANQGSEA. The DNA of the CDR3 is TGCAGCGTCCGAACAGGGACCAGCACAGATACGCAGTATTTT. This sequence encodes CSVRTGTSTDTQYF.

The chain combines TRBV30 with TRBJ1-2, with no clear D. This CDR3 has 12 amino acids. Trimming left V 1 base short and J 2 bases short, with 5 bases between. Germline CDR1 is GTSNPN and CDR2 is SVGIG (reference sequence). The CDR3 nucleotides read TGTGCCTGGAGTGCAGAGAACTATGGCTACACCTTC. This gives the protein CAWSAENYGYTF.

The chain combines TRBV12-5 with TRBJ2-1; TRBD2 matches at 12 bases. V lost 1 base, J lost 6 bases, and 1 base stayed unmatched. This CDR3 contains 15 residues. Germline lookup yields CDR1 LGHNT and CDR2 FRNRAP. The CDR3: CASGLGTSGTNEQFF. The CDR3 DNA sequence: TGTGCTAGTGGTTTGGGGACTAGCGGGACCAATGAGCAGTTCTTC.

The V call is TRBV7-8, the J call TRBJ1-1; D gene unclear. The CDR3 covers 13 residues. V lost 0 bases, J lost 1 base, and 3 bases lay in between. Germline loops: CDR1 SGHVS, CDR2 FQNEAQ. Here the CDR3 DNA reads TGTGCCAGCAGCTTAGCAGCGAACACTGAAGCTTTCTTT. This encodes CASSLAANTEAFF. The full variable domain, its missing parts supplied by reference TRBV7-8 and TRBJ1-1, is GAGVSQSPRYKVAKRGQDVALRCDPISGHVSLFWYQQALGQGPEFLTYFQNEAQLDKSGLPSDRFFAERPEGSVSTLKIQRTQQEDSAVYLCASSLAANTEAFFGQGTRLTVV.

This sequence joins TRBV9 and TRBJ1-1, with D maybe TRBD1 (6 bases). This CDR3 has 14 residues. Germline CDR1 reads SGDLS; CDR2 reads YYNGEE. V lost 3 bases and J 1 base, leaving 10 bases between the germline ends. CDR3 sequence reads: CASSGQVANTEAFF. CDR3 in DNA: TGTGCCAGCAGCGGACAGGTTGCGAACACTGAAGCTTTCTTT.

The chain links TRBV20-1 to TRBJ1-1; D is unresolved. The CDR3 sequence is 11 residues long. Per germline, CDR1 DFQATT and CDR2 SNEGSKA (reference sequence). V was shortened by 3 bases and J by 6 bases, with 8 bases between the two germline ends. Written as DNA, the CDR3 is TGCAGTGCTAGCCGCCGGCCTGAAGCTTTCTTT. This sequence encodes CSASRRPEAFF.

This clone has just a few counts. The rearrangement links TRBV5-1 to TRBJ2-4; possibly TRBD1 for D (5 bases). CDR1 is SGHRS and CDR2 is YFSETQ in the germline V gene. Trimming pared 1 base from V and 2 bases from J, leaving 10 bases between. The CDR3 is made up of 15 amino acids. CDR3 region: CASSLIQGSKNIQYF. For the CDR3, the DNA is TGCGCCAGCAGCTTGATCCAGGGTTCCAAAAACATTCAGTACTTC. The full variable domain, in which reference TRBV5-1 and TRBJ2-4 provide the parts outside the CDR3, is KAGVTQTPRYLIKTRGQQVTLSCSPISGHRSVSWYQQTPGQGLQFLFEYFSETQRNKGNFPGRFSGRQFSNSRSEMNVSTLELGDSALYLCASSLIQGSKNIQYFGAGTRLSVL.

This clone was counted only a few times. The V and J genes are TRBV11-2 and TRBJ1-6, with 8 bases fitting TRBD1. The ends lost 6 bases at V and 10 bases at J; junction bases unmatched: 8. This CDR3 is 14 amino acids long. Germline V gives CDR1 SGHAT, CDR2 FQNNGV. The CDR3 is CASREQGGRSPLHF. CDR3 DNA sequence: TGTGCCAGCAGGGAACAGGGGGGAAGGTCACCCCTCCACTTT.

The CDR3 region is CASSLSGTNNEQFF. CDR3 in DNA: TGTGCCAGCAGCTTGAGCGGGACCAACAATGAGCAGTTCTTC. The V call is TRBV7-2, the J call TRBJ2-1; TRBD2 aligns across 7 bases. Germline V gene sequence: CDR1 SGHTA, CDR2 FQGNSA. This CDR3 region has 14 residues. J was trimmed by 5 bases and V by 3 bases; bases with no gene match: 4.

The chain carries TRBV27 and TRBJ1-5; TRBD1 is a possible D gene (5 bases). V lost 0 bases and J lost 4, with 16 bases in between. Germline assignment: CDR1 MNHEY and CDR2 SMNVEV (reference sequence). This CDR3 spans 17 amino acids. The chain's CDR3 is CASSLSHSRGLNQPQHF. The CDR3 nucleotides are TGTGCCAGCAGTTTATCCCATTCGAGGGGCCTTAATCAGCCCCAGCATTTT.

This chain joins TRBV2 and TRBJ1-5; 9 nucleotides line up with TRBD1. This CDR3 is 14 amino acids long. CDR1 and CDR2 from the germline V gene are SNHLY and FYNNEI. Trimming cost V 4 bases and J 6 bases; bases outside gene matches: 4. The CDR3 spells CASSGTGEGQPQHF. CDR3 nucleotides: TGTGCCAGCAGTGGGACAGGGGAGGGTCAGCCCCAGCATTTT.

V usage is TRBV5-3 and J usage is TRBJ2-7; D possibly corresponds to TRBD2 (6 bases). TRBV5-3 is sorted into the ORF group, with uncertain function. The V end lost 4 bases, the J end lost 3 bases, and 23 bases lay between the germline ends. The CDR3 is 17 residues long. CDR3 loop: CARSVGGPAGLLYEQYF. CDR3 DNA: TGTGCCAGAAGCGTGGGGGGTCCAGCGGGTCTCCTCTACGAGCAGTACTTC.